These 30 T cell receptor beta chains share one sample of origin, sequenced in a study of cytomegalovirus exposure and HLA in healthy donors. The primer mix had 60 Vbeta and 13 Jbeta primers. Only in-frame clones appear in the TCRdb table, and some are missing; sequencing was by immunoSEQ multiplex PCR. The repertoire includes 100,000 to 150,000 clones, over 60% of them detected once, and approximately 4.3% sits in the top ten. The sequenced material came from PBMCs. Receptors were obtained from a man in his sixties in good health and CMV-seropositive.

The J gene is TRBJ1-1, the V gene TRBV10-1, with D possibly matching TRBD1 (5 bases). This CDR3 region has 14 residues. CDR1 and CDR2 (germline): WNHNN, SYGVQD (reference sequence). The V end lost 0 bases, the J end lost 3 bases, and 8 bases lay between the germline ends. This CDR3 is CASSESGEDTEAFF. CDR3 in DNA: TGCGCCAGCAGTGAGTCAGGGGAGGACACTGAAGCTTTCTTT.

The CDR3 loop reads CASSYSSTRTDTQYF. CDR3 coding DNA: TGTGCCAGCAGTTACTCGTCCACTCGCACAGATACGCAGTATTTT. The chain recombines TRBV6-5 with TRBJ2-3; D call uncertain. From germline, CDR1 is MNHEY and CDR2 SVGAGI. The CDR3 contains 15 residues. V was clipped by 0 bases and J by 1 base, with 8 bases between them.

The CDR3 DNA sequence: TGTGCCAGCAGCTCGACAGGGTTAGGGACCCAGTACTTC. This codes for CASSSTGLGTQYF. The chain links TRBV11-3 to TRBJ2-5; 7 bases agree with TRBD1. The germline CDR1 and CDR2 sequences are SGHNT and YENEEA. CDR3 length: 13 residues. Trimming cost V 4 bases and J 7 bases; bases outside gene matches: 6. Filled out from reference TRBV11-3 and TRBJ2-5, the complete variable domain reads EAGVVQSPRYKIIEKKQPVAFWCNPISGHNTLYWYLQNLGQGPELLIRYENEEAVDDSQLPKDRFSAERLKGVDSTLKIQPAELGDSAVYLCASSSTGLGTQYFGPGTRLLVL.

CDR3 bases: TGTGCCACCGCGAGGGCCACTGAAGCTTTCTTT. Translated: CATARATEAFF. The rearrangement joins TRBV6-5 to TRBJ1-1, with D uncertain. V lost 10 bases and J lost 4, with 10 bases in between. The CDR3 contains 11 residues. Germline-derived CDR1 and CDR2 are MNHEY and SVGAGI.

This chain links TRBV7-3 with TRBJ2-2, with TRBD1 as a possible D gene (5 bases). The CDR3 is 12 amino acids. Germline-derived CDR1 and CDR2 are SGHTA and FQGTGA. Trimming shortened V by 5 bases and J by 8 bases, and 9 bases separated the two germline ends. CDR3 coding DNA: TGTGCCAGCAGCGCCCAGGGTGGGGAGCTGTTTTTT. The encoded protein is CASSAQGGELFF.

The chain's CDR3 is CASSQDLAGETEAFF. The DNA of the CDR3 is TGTGCCAGCAGCCAAGATCTGGCAGGGGAAACTGAAGCTTTCTTT. The genes are TRBV4-2 and TRBJ1-1, with a possible D match to TRBD1 (6 bases). CDR3 length equals 15 residues. The germline V gene encodes CDR1 LGHNA and CDR2 YNFKEQ. The V gene lost 0 bases and the J gene lost 5 bases, with 13 bases spanning the gap.

V is TRBV30 and J is TRBJ2-2; TRBD1 is a possible D gene (7 bases). The CDR3 contains 14 residues. Trimming left V 5 bases short and J 4 bases short, with 14 bases between. The germline V gene encodes CDR1 GTSNPN and CDR2 SVGIG (reference sequence). Written as DNA, the CDR3 is TGTGCCTGGGGAGGGGGCGCAGGCACCGGGGAGCTGTTTTTT. It codes for CAWGGGAGTGELFF.

The chain joins TRBV7-3 to TRBJ2-3; 8 bases agree with TRBD2. The CDR3 extends over 14 amino acids. The V and J ends lost 3 bases and 3 bases, in that order; junction bases with no gene match: 2. Germline values: CDR1 SGHTA, CDR2 FQGTGA. The CDR3: CASSFGGGTDTQYF. In DNA, the CDR3 is TGTGCCAGCAGCTTCGGCGGGGGGACAGATACGCAGTATTTT.

The V call is TRBV18, the J call TRBJ1-5; D might be TRBD1 (6 bases). V lost 4 bases and J lost 3, with 10 bases in between. There are 14 residues in the CDR3. In germline, CDR1 is KGHSH, CDR2 LQKENI. As DNA, the CDR3 is TGTGCCAGCTCACTATGGACAGACAATCAGCCCCAGCATTTT. Its translation: CASSLWTDNQPQHF.

V is TRBV9 and J is TRBJ2-7, with D possibly matching TRBD1 (6 bases). The V end lost 4 bases, the J end lost 0 bases, and 14 bases lay between the germline ends. This CDR3 has 15 residues. The germline gives CDR1 SGDLS, CDR2 YYNGEE. DNA of the CDR3: TGTGCCAGCAGCCCGCGGACAGCGAGCTCCTACGAGCAGTACTTC. Encoded protein: CASSPRTASSYEQYF. Supplemented by reference TRBV9 and TRBJ2-7, the full variable domain reads DSGVTQTPKHLITATGQRVTLRCSPRSGDLSVYWYQQSLDQGLQFLIQYYNGEERAKGNILERFSAQQFPDLHSELNLSSLELGDSALYFCASSPRTASSYEQYFGPGTRLTVT.

J is TRBJ2-2 and V is TRBV9, with D tentatively TRBD1 (6 bases). The germline V gene has CDR1 SGDLS and CDR2 YYNGEE. V was shortened by 3 bases and J by 0 bases, with 27 bases between the two germline ends. This CDR3 has 21 residues. CDR3: CASSGGNLQGPSWTNTGELFF. CDR3 sequence (DNA): TGTGCCAGCAGCGGTGGGAATCTACAGGGCCCCTCTTGGACGAACACCGGGGAGCTGTTTTTT.

This clone was seen a few times. V usage is TRBV2 and J usage is TRBJ2-7; D unclear. The CDR3 length is 14 residues. In germline, CDR1 is SNHLY, CDR2 FYNNEI. Trimming cost V 6 bases and J 0 bases, with 12 bases left between them. CDR3 sequence: CASRSVWSSYEQYF. CDR3 DNA: TGTGCCAGCAGGTCGGTATGGAGCTCCTACGAGCAGTACTTC.

This clone showed up just a few times. The gene calls are TRBV19 and TRBJ1-2; TRBD1 matches 9 bases. Germline CDR1 and CDR2: LNHDA and SQIVND (reference sequence). The CDR3 sequence is 14 residues long. V was pared by 7 bases and J by 8 bases, with 11 bases of the junction left unmatched. In nucleotides, the CDR3 is TGTGCCAGTACCGCTCTGGGGGACAGGGTCGGCTACACCTTC. Translated, it gives CASTALGDRVGYTF.

In this sample, this clone turned up a few times. This chain links TRBV10-3 with TRBJ1-1; 7 bases are a match to TRBD1. Germline V gene sequence: CDR1 ENHRY, CDR2 SYGVKD. CDR3 length equals 14 residues. The trim removed 8 bases at V and 5 bases at J, leaving 11 bases unmatched. DNA of the CDR3: TGTGCCATCGTGGAGGGGGCAGGGAAAACTGAAGCTTTCTTT. Its translation is CAIVEGAGKTEAFF.

The chain carries TRBV7-8 and TRBJ2-3; 11 positions match TRBD2. The length of the CDR3 is 15 residues. CDR1 and CDR2 from the germline V gene are SGHVS and FQNEAQ. V lost 3 bases, J lost 6 bases, and 5 bases stayed unmatched. The CDR3 region has the DNA TGTGCCAGCAGCTTCCAACTAGCGGGGGAGGATACGCAGTATTTT. This translates into CASSFQLAGEDTQYF.

The chain employs TRBV2 and TRBJ2-3; D gene uncertain. This CDR3 is 11 amino acids long. V was pared by 8 bases and J by 8 bases, with 11 bases between. Germline V gene lookup returns CDR1 SNHLY and CDR2 FYNNEI. Written as DNA, the CDR3 is TGTGCCAGCCACGCACGCGGTACGCAGTATTTT. It translates to CASHARGTQYF.

The rearrangement uses TRBV9 and TRBJ1-6, with D unresolved. V was pared by 0 bases and J by 9 bases, with 13 bases between. The CDR3 is 15 amino acids. Per the germline V gene, CDR1 is SGDLS and CDR2 is YYNGEE. CDR3 sequence (DNA): TGTGCCAGCAGCGTAGAGCCAGGCCGTAGTTCACCCCTCCACTTT. Its translation: CASSVEPGRSSPLHF.

V usage is TRBV7-2 and J usage is TRBJ1-2, with D possibly being TRBD1 (5 bases). CDR3 length: 13 residues. Germline assignment: CDR1 SGHTA and CDR2 FQGNSA. Between the trimmed V and J ends, which lost 5 bases and 8 bases, there was a span of 15 bases. CDR3 residues: CASSPIGVGGYTF. CDR3 coding DNA: TGTGCCAGCAGCCCCATAGGGGTCGGCGGCTACACCTTC.

This clone came up a few times. V gene TRBV10-1 combines with J gene TRBJ1-2; TRBD1 aligns across 7 bases. Per the germline V gene, CDR1 is WNHNN and CDR2 is SYGVQD (reference sequence). Trimming cost V 6 bases and J 2 bases; bases outside gene matches: 30. The CDR3 has 22 amino acids. The CDR3 DNA reads TGCGCCAGCAGCGGACAGGATGACACTATGAAGGGTTGGAACGGGAACAACTATGGCTACACCTTC. This sequence encodes CASSGQDDTMKGWNGNNYGYTF.

This clone was seen only a few times. The gene calls are TRBV7-8 and TRBJ2-5; maybe TRBD2 (5 bases). Germline V gene data show CDR1 as SGHVS and CDR2 as FQNEAQ. Trimming cost V 5 bases and J 5 bases, with 21 bases left between them. This CDR3 region has 16 residues. As DNA, the CDR3 is TGTGCCAGCAGCCCCCAACCGGGTCCCGGCGGGGAGACCCAGTACTTC. Protein: CASSPQPGPGGETQYF.

This sequence joins TRBV2 and TRBJ2-7; D remains ambiguous. V gave up 5 bases and J gave up 5 bases, with 10 bases separating them. Germline assignment: CDR1 SNHLY and CDR2 FYNNEI. CDR3 length: 12 residues. CDR3 loop: CASSLQLDEQYF. Written as DNA, the CDR3 is TGTGCCAGCAGTCTGCAGTTGGACGAGCAGTACTTC.

This sequence joins TRBV6-1 and TRBJ2-7, with D possibly being TRBD1 (6 bases). With 4 bases removed from V and 3 bases from J, the gap between germline ends came to 13 bases. This CDR3 spans 14 amino acids. Germline values: CDR1 MNHNS, CDR2 SASEGT. The CDR3: CASSATGFGYEQYF. The CDR3, as DNA: TGTGCCAGCAGTGCGACAGGTTTTGGCTACGAGCAGTACTTC.

The chain couples TRBV30 to TRBJ2-7, with 7 positions matching TRBD1. The CDR3 is 11 amino acids. Germline V gene data show CDR1 as GTSNPN and CDR2 as SVGIG (reference sequence). The V gene end was trimmed by 8 bases and the J gene end by 4 bases; junction bases not matched to a gene: 5. In DNA, the CDR3 is TGTGCCCAACAACAGGGGTACGAGCAGTACTTC. Translation gives CAQQQGYEQYF.

This clone was seen more than once but under ten times. A junction end diverges from the germline sequence, so it may reflect a read error. V usage is TRBV7-9 and J usage is TRBJ1-4; 9 nucleotides agree with TRBD1. From germline, CDR1 is SEHNR and CDR2 FQNEAQ (reference sequence). This CDR3 contains 17 residues. The CDR3 here is CSSSLQGADTDNEKLFF. The DNA of the CDR3 is TGTTCCAGCAGCTTACAGGGGGCGGACACTGACAATGAAAAACTGTTTTTT.

The chain couples TRBV5-1 to TRBJ1-4; 8 bases fit TRBD1. The CDR3 runs to 15 residues. Germline values: CDR1 SGHRS, CDR2 YFSETQ. The J segment lost 8 bases and the V segment lost 4 bases, leaving 10 bases of the junction unmatched. DNA for the CDR3: TGCGCCAGCAGCCCACAGGGGGTTCAAGAGGAAAAACTGTTTTTT. This translates into CASSPQGVQEEKLFF.

On this clone: A read error may account for a junction end that differs from germline. The chain couples TRBV5-6 to TRBJ1-1, with 9 nucleotides matching TRBD1. CDR3 length equals 13 residues. Germline CDR1 SGHDT, CDR2 YYEEEE. CDR3 sequence reads: CATTGTGNAEAFF. DNA of the CDR3: TGTGCCACTACAGGGACAGGGAACGCTGAAGCTTTCTTT.

The genes are TRBV6-1 and TRBJ2-3, with D possibly being TRBD2 (7 bases). Trimming shortened V by 6 bases and J by 6 bases, and 16 bases separated the two germline ends. Germline V lookup: CDR1 MNHNS, CDR2 SASEGT. The CDR3 covers 14 residues. The CDR3 nucleotides are TGTGCCAGCAGCTTAGGGGGGGGATCGGATACGCAGTATTTT. Translated, it gives CASSLGGGSDTQYF.

The gene calls are TRBV7-3 and TRBJ2-5; D possibly corresponds to TRBD2 (6 bases). The CDR3 extends over 16 amino acids. The V and J ends lost 8 bases and 9 bases respectively, with 28 bases between them. CDR1 and CDR2 from the germline V gene are SGHTA and FQGTGA. CDR3 bases: TGTGCCAGCCTACCTAGCGAGATACCCTCCGGGGTGGCCCAGTACTTC. Encoded protein: CASLPSEIPSGVAQYF.

The chain uses TRBV5-6 and TRBJ1-5; 7 bases agree with TRBD1. Germline V lookup: CDR1 SGHDT, CDR2 YYEEEE. This CDR3 has 16 amino acids. V gave up 0 bases and J gave up 4 bases; unmatched junction bases: 7. Written as DNA, the CDR3 is TGTGCCAGCAGCTTGGCCGGAGGGGGCAGGAATCAGCCCCAGCATTTT. It codes for CASSLAGGGRNQPQHF.

The V gene is TRBV4-1, the J gene TRBJ2-7, with TRBD1 matching 8 bases. The V gene's germline CDR1 is MGHRA and CDR2 YSYEKL. CDR3 length equals 11 residues. With V trimmed by 11 bases and J by 3 bases, 3 bases remained unmatched. CDR3 residues: CASGTGYEQYF. The CDR3 DNA reads TGCGCCTCCGGGACAGGCTACGAGCAGTACTTC.